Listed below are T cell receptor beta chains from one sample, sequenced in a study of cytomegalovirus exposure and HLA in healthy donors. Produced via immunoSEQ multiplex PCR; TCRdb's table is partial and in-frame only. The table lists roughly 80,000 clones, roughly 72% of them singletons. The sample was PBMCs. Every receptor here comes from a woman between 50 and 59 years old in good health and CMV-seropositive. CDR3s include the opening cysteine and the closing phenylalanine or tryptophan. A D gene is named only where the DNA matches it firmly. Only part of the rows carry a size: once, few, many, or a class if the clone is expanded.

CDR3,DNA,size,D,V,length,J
CASSLTGTANEKLFF,TGTGCCAGCAGTTTAACCGGGACAGCTAATGAAAAACTGTTTTTT,once,TRBD1,TRBV27,15,TRBJ1-4
CASSLGQNYEQYF,TGTGCCAGCAGTTTAGGACAGAACTACGAGCAGTACTTC,few,.,TRBV28,13,TRBJ2-7
CASSSTGYEQYF,TGTGCCAGCAGCTCGACAGGCTACGAGCAGTACTTC,.,.,TRBV13,12,TRBJ2-7
CSVRDWAAAQYF,TGCAGCGTGAGGGACTGGGCGGCAGCGCAGTATTTT,.,.,TRBV29-1,12,TRBJ2-3
CASREPGQISTDTQYF,TGTGCCAGCAGAGAGCCGGGACAGATAAGCACAGATACGCAGTATTTT,.,TRBD1,TRBV28,16,TRBJ2-3
CASSAKTGSTGELFF,TGTGCCAGCAGCGCGAAGACAGGGAGCACCGGGGAGCTGTTTTTT,.,TRBD1,TRBV6-1,15,TRBJ2-2
CASSPRELTGFYGYTF,TGTGCCAGCAGTCCCCGAGAATTGACAGGATTCTATGGCTACACCTTC,.,.,TRBV25-1,16,TRBJ1-2
CASSPIARGQETQYF,TGTGCCAGCTCACCAATTGCCAGGGGCCAAGAGACCCAGTACTTC,.,.,TRBV18,15,TRBJ2-5
CAWSVSLGQGHGYTF,TGTGCCTGGAGTGTATCTCTAGGACAGGGTCACGGCTACACCTTC,once,TRBD1,TRBV30,15,TRBJ1-2
CASSPGTGRAAGELFF,TGTGCCAGCAGTCCTGGGACAGGGCGGGCCGCCGGGGAGCTGTTTTTT,once,TRBD1,TRBV28,16,TRBJ2-2
CASSQTPLRGANYGYTF,TGTGCCAGCAGCCAGACACCGCTACGGGGAGCTAACTATGGCTACACCTTC,.,.,TRBV7-9,17,TRBJ1-2
CASSLVQGIGAGELFF,TGTGCCAGCAGCTTAGTCCAGGGGATCGGGGCCGGGGAGCTGTTTTTT,few,.,TRBV7-9,16,TRBJ2-2
CASSEGQEYF,TGTGCCAGCAGTGAGGGACAAGAGTACTTC,.,.,TRBV2,10,TRBJ2-7
CASSLGQGRGTGELFF,TGTGCCAGCAGCTTGGGACAGGGCCGTGGCACCGGGGAGCTGTTTTTT,.,TRBD1,TRBV7-6,16,TRBJ2-2
CSISEAQETQYF,TGCAGCATCTCGGAGGCGCAAGAGACCCAGTACTTC,.,.,TRBV29-1,12,TRBJ2-5
CASSFSSGSSYEQYF,TGTGCCAGCAGCTTCTCTAGCGGGAGTTCCTACGAGCAGTACTTC,.,TRBD2,TRBV7-2,15,TRBJ2-7
CASQTSGRDEQFF,TGTGCCAGTCAGACTAGCGGGAGGGATGAGCAGTTCTTC,.,TRBD2,TRBV6-6,13,TRBJ2-1
CSADSAETQYF,TGCAGTGCAGACTCGGCGGAGACCCAGTACTTC,.,.,TRBV20-1,11,TRBJ2-5
CASSEQGNQPQHF,TGTGCCAGCAGTGAACAGGGGAATCAGCCCCAGCATTTT,.,.,TRBV6-1,13,TRBJ1-5
CASRTLSGSSYNEQFF,TGTGCCAGTAGGACCCTTAGCGGGAGCTCCTACAATGAGCAGTTCTTC,.,TRBD2,TRBV19,16,TRBJ2-1
CASSLGWASGSLQETQYF,TGTGCCAGCAGCTTAGGGTGGGCTAGCGGGTCCCTACAAGAGACCCAGTACTTC,few,TRBD2,TRBV7-2,18,TRBJ2-5
CASSAWGAGELFF,TGCGCCAGCAGTGCGTGGGGGGCCGGGGAGCTGTTTTTT,few,.,TRBV10-2,13,TRBJ2-2
CASGQGGTQYF,TGTGCCAGCGGTCAAGGCGGGACCCAGTACTTC,.,.,TRBV25-1,11,TRBJ2-5
CASSLGQLYNEQFF,TGCGCCAGCAGCCTGGGACAGCTCTACAATGAGCAGTTCTTC,.,TRBD1,TRBV5-1,14,TRBJ2-1
CASSSGGLHQPQHF,TGTGCCAGCAGCTCAGGGGGTCTTCATCAGCCCCAGCATTTT,.,TRBD1,TRBV7-9,14,TRBJ1-5
CAWSVRGNRGGTDTQYF,TGTGCCTGGAGTGTACGGGGGAACAGGGGGGGCACAGATACGCAGTATTTT,once,TRBD1,TRBV30,17,TRBJ2-3
CAWSPFPAMAQYF,TGTGCCTGGAGTCCTTTCCCCGCTATGGCGCAGTATTTT,.,.,TRBV30,13,TRBJ2-3
CASSPRFAGGGGSNEQFF,TGTGCCAGCAGCCCCCGTTTCGCGGGAGGAGGCGGCTCCAATGAGCAGTTCTTC,.,TRBD2,TRBV9,18,TRBJ2-1
CASSVGGPSGGPLDTQYF,TGTGCCAGCAGTGTAGGGGGGCCTAGCGGGGGACCCCTGGATACGCAGTATTTT,.,TRBD2,TRBV6-4,18,TRBJ2-3
CASSFGIAGGDNEQFF,TGTGCCAGCAGCTTCGGAATAGCGGGAGGGGACAATGAGCAGTTCTTC,.,TRBD2,TRBV7-9,16,TRBJ2-1
CASGGGHTYSRSGANILTF,TGTGCCAGCGGTGGGGGCCATACCTACAGTAGGTCTGGGGCCAACATCCTGACTTTC,.,.,TRBV28,19,TRBJ2-6